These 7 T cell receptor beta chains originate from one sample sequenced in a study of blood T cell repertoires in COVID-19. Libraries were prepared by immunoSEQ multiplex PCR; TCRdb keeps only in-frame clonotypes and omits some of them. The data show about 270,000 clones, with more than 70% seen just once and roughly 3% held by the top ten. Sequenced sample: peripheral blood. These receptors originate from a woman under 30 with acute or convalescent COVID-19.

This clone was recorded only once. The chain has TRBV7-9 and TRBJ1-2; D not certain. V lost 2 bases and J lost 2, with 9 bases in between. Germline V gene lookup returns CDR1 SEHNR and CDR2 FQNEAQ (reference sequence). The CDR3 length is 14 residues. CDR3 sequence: CASSLLAFNYGYTF. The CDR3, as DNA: TGTGCCAGCAGCTTATTGGCCTTCAACTATGGCTACACCTTC.

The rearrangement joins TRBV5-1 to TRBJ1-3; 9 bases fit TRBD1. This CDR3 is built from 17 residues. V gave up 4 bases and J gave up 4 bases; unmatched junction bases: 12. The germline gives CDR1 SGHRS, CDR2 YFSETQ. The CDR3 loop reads CASSRAGQGISGNTIYF. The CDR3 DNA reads TGCGCCAGCAGCCGTGCGGGACAGGGCATCTCGGGAAACACCATATATTTT.

The CDR3 DNA sequence: TGTGCCAGCAGATGGGGGGGCGATTATAGCAATCAGCCCCAGCATTTT. Protein sequence: CASRWGGDYSNQPQHF. The chain recombines TRBV28 with TRBJ1-5; tentatively, D is TRBD1 (6 bases). The CDR3 loop spans 16 amino acids. Germline assignment: CDR1 MDHEN and CDR2 SYDVKM. V shed 6 bases and J shed 0 bases, with 15 bases lying between them. Together with reference TRBV28 and TRBJ1-5, the CDR3 gives the full variable domain: DVKVTQSSRYLVKRTGEKVFLECVQDMDHENMFWYRQDPGLGLRLIYFSYDVKMKEKGDIPEGYSVSREKKERFSLILESASTNQTSMYLCASRWGGDYSNQPQHFGDGTRLSIL.

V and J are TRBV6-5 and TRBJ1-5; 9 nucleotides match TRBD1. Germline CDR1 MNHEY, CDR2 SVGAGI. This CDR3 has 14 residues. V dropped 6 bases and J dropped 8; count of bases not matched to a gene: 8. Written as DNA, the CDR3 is TGTGCCAGCAGGGCGGGACAGGGTTCGGAGCCCCAGCATTTT. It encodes CASRAGQGSEPQHF.

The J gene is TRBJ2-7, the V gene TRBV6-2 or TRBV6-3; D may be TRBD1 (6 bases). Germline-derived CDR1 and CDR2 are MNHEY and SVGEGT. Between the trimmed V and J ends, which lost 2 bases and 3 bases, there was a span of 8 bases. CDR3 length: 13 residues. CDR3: CASSYLTGYEQYF. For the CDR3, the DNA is TGTGCCAGCAGTTACCTGACAGGCTACGAGCAGTACTTC.

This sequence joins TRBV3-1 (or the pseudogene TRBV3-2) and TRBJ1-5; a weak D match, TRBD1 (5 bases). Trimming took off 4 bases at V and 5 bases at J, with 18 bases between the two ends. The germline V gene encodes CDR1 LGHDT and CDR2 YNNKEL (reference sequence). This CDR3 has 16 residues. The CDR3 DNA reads TGTGCCAGCAGCCCTGCTTGGGCAGGGTATTATCAGCCCCAGCATTTT. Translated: CASSPAWAGYYQPQHF.

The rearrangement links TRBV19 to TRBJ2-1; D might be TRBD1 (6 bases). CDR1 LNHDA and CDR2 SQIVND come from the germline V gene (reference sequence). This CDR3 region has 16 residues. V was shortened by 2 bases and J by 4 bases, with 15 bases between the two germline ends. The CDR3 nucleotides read TGTGCCAGTAGTATAAGTCCGGGACAAGCTTACAATGAGCAGTTCTTC. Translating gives CASSISPGQAYNEQFF.